A single sample gave rise to the 20 T cell receptor beta chains below, sequenced in a study of shared clonotypes between healthy human individuals. Produced via immunoSEQ multiplex PCR; TCRdb's table is partial and in-frame only. The profile shows 2,500,000 or so clones, roughly nine tenths of them singletons. The specimen was naive CD4+ T cells sorted from blood. Subset here: CD45RA+ positively selected. Receptor source: a man aged 18 to 30 in good health.

CDR3 residues: CAISESQQGNEKLFF. The CDR3 nucleotides are TGTGCCATCAGTGAGTCACAACAGGGAAATGAAAAACTGTTTTTT. This sequence joins TRBV10-3 and TRBJ1-4, with a weak D call TRBD1 (6 bases). The CDR3 is made up of 15 amino acids. Trimming took off 0 bases at V and 5 bases at J, with 10 bases between the two ends. Germline V gives CDR1 ENHRY, CDR2 SYGVKD.

The chain links TRBV6-5 to TRBJ2-7; 14 bases align to TRBD2. The J segment lost 5 bases and the V segment lost 5 bases, leaving 2 bases of the junction unmatched. The CDR3 has 14 residues. CDR1 is MNHEY and CDR2 is SVGAGI in the germline V gene. The CDR3, as DNA: TGTGCCAGCAGTGGGACTAGCGGGAGCCACGAGCAGTACTTC. Amino acid sequence: CASSGTSGSHEQYF.

This clone was counted once. The chain joins TRBV10-3 to TRBJ2-5, with D maybe TRBD1 (6 bases). There are 13 residues in the CDR3. V was pared by 11 bases and J by 5 bases, with 18 bases between. Germline CDR1 ENHRY, CDR2 SYGVKD. The CDR3 DNA follows: TGTGCCGGCTCGGACAGTTTGAGGGAGACCCAGTACTTC. Encoded protein: CAGSDSLRETQYF.

Notes on this clone: The sample carries other DNA sequences with the same CDR3. The CDR3 DNA sequence: TGTGCCAGCAGTGAAGTGGGCCGGGGCGACACTGAAGCTTTCTTT. Translated: CASSEVGRGDTEAFF. The genes are TRBV6-1 and TRBJ1-1; the D gene is possibly TRBD1 (5 bases). V lost 1 base and J 3 bases, leaving 12 bases between the germline ends. Germline-derived CDR1 and CDR2 are MNHNS and SASEGT. This CDR3 region has 15 residues.

On this clone itself: Other DNA sequences from this sample encode an identical CDR3 as well. The chain uses TRBV7-9 and TRBJ2-3; tentatively, D is TRBD2 (5 bases). This CDR3 is 13 amino acids long. V lost 3 bases and J 4 bases, leaving 8 bases between the germline ends. Germline lookup yields CDR1 SEHNR and CDR2 FQNEAQ (reference sequence). CDR3 nucleotide sequence: TGTGCCAGCAGCTTTGCCGGGGCAGATACGCAGTATTTT. Protein sequence: CASSFAGADTQYF. Variable domain in full (rest from reference TRBV7-9 and TRBJ2-3): DTGVSQNPRHKITKRGQNVTFRCDPISEHNRLYWYRQTLGQGPEFLTYFQNEAQLEKSRLLSDRFSAERPKGSFSTLEIQRTEQGDSAMYLCASSFAGADTQYFGPGTRLTVL.

Worth noting for this clone: Other nucleotide sequences from this sample produce the same CDR3. This chain links TRBV5-1 with TRBJ1-3; the D is unclear. The germline gives CDR1 SGHRS, CDR2 YFSETQ. Trimming pared 3 bases from V and 2 bases from J, leaving 9 bases between. The CDR3 extends over 14 amino acids. CDR3 nucleotide sequence: TGCGCCAGCAGCTCCGGCACGCCTGGAAACACCATATATTTT. Translating gives CASSSGTPGNTIYF.

V is TRBV12-5 and J is TRBJ2-7; D unclear. This CDR3 comprises 10 residues. Between the trimmed V and J ends, which lost 7 bases and 7 bases, there was a span of 8 bases. Germline CDR1 is LGHNT and CDR2 is FRNRAP. The CDR3 here is CASALTEQYF. DNA of the CDR3: TGTGCTAGTGCCTTGACAGAGCAGTACTTC. Supplemented by reference TRBV12-5 and TRBJ2-7, the full variable domain reads DARVTQTPRHKVTEMGQEVTMRCQPILGHNTVFWYRQTMMQGLELLAYFRNRAPLDDSGMPKDRFSAEMPDATLATLKIQPSEPRDSAVYFCASALTEQYFGPGTRLTVT.

CDR3 nucleotide sequence: TGTGCCAGCCACAGAGATCCGGGCCCACTCGCCTACTACGAGCAGTACTTC. This sequence encodes CASHRDPGPLAYYEQYF. The V and J genes are TRBV18 and TRBJ2-7; D uncertain. The CDR3 runs to 17 residues. Trimming stripped 8 bases from V and 3 bases from J, with 26 bases between. CDR1 KGHSH and CDR2 LQKENI come from the germline V gene.

V and J are TRBV30 and TRBJ1-1, with D tentatively TRBD1 (5 bases). V was cut by 1 base and J by 10 bases, with 16 bases left in between. The CDR3 consists of 13 residues. CDR1 and CDR2 from the germline V gene are GTSNPN and SVGIG (reference sequence). The CDR3 is CAWSGSKTAGAFF. The CDR3, as DNA: TGTGCCTGGAGTGGATCTAAGACAGCAGGAGCTTTCTTT.

The chain carries TRBV6-5 and TRBJ2-7; D is possibly TRBD2 (6 bases). This CDR3 comprises 15 residues. Germline CDR1 and CDR2: MNHEY and SVGAGI. V shed 5 bases and J shed 0 bases, with 14 bases lying between them. CDR3 loop: CASSRGRSYSYEQYF. The CDR3 region has the DNA TGTGCCAGCAGTAGAGGGAGGAGCTACTCCTACGAGCAGTACTTC.

The chain combines TRBV6-5 with TRBJ2-7; unclear D gene. Trimming removed 0 bases at V and 6 bases at J, with 12 bases between. The CDR3 sequence is 14 residues long. Germline values: CDR1 MNHEY, CDR2 SVGAGI. CDR3: CASSYSTLLTEQYF. In DNA, the CDR3 is TGTGCCAGCAGTTACTCGACCCTGCTTACCGAGCAGTACTTC.

This chain joins TRBV27 and TRBJ2-7, with 8 bases identical to TRBD1. In germline, CDR1 is MNHEY, CDR2 SMNVEV (reference sequence). This CDR3 contains 16 residues. V shed 5 bases and J 2 bases; nucleotides not matched to a gene: 11. CDR3 in amino acids: CASSPTSGQAAYEQYF. The CDR3 nucleotides read TGTGCCAGCAGTCCAACCTCGGGACAGGCCGCCTACGAGCAGTACTTC.

V and J are TRBV5-1 and TRBJ2-1; 7 bases are shared with TRBD2. Germline loops: CDR1 SGHRS, CDR2 YFSETQ. With V trimmed by 4 bases and J by 8 bases, 3 bases remained unmatched. This CDR3 contains 12 residues. CDR3 coding DNA: TGCGCCAGCAGCATCACTAGCGATGAGCAGTTCTTC. This translates into CASSITSDEQFF.

This chain uses TRBV6-5 with TRBJ2-7; the match to TRBD1 covers 10 bases. From germline, CDR1 is MNHEY and CDR2 SVGAGI. V dropped 4 bases and J dropped 6; count of bases not matched to a gene: 12. The CDR3 runs to 16 residues. The CDR3, as DNA: TGTGCCAGCAGTTTCACCACCGGGACAGGGGCAGGCGAGCAGTACTTC. Translating it yields CASSFTTGTGAGEQYF.

The gene calls are TRBV6-6 and TRBJ1-1; D remains unclear. This CDR3 comprises 15 residues. Germline CDR1 and CDR2: MNHNY and SVGAGI (reference sequence). Trimming left V 5 bases short and J 4 bases short, with 17 bases between. The CDR3 nucleotides are TGTGCCAGCAGTCGGAGTGGGGTCGGTGGCACTGAAGCTTTCTTT. Translation gives CASSRSGVGGTEAFF.

V usage is TRBV7-9 and J usage is TRBJ2-2; 12 bases fit TRBD2. The CDR3 has 16 residues. V dropped 4 bases and J dropped 1; count of bases not matched to a gene: 1. Germline CDR1 is SEHNR and CDR2 is FQNEAQ (reference sequence). CDR3 sequence: CASSSGLAGNTGELFF. In DNA, the CDR3 is TGTGCCAGCAGCTCGGGACTAGCGGGGAACACCGGGGAGCTGTTTTTT.

This chain uses TRBV28 with TRBJ2-7; 9 nucleotides line up with TRBD1. The germline V gene encodes CDR1 MDHEN and CDR2 SYDVKM. V was clipped by 1 base and J by 7 bases; unmatched bases: 11. The CDR3 length is 16 residues. CDR3 amino acids: CASSLLGTGIYGEQYF. Written as DNA, the CDR3 is TGTGCCAGCAGTTTATTAGGGACAGGGATCTACGGAGAGCAGTACTTC.

CDR3 coding DNA: TGTGCCAGCTCACCGGGACGACAGGAGGAAAAACTGTTTTTT. This translates into CASSPGRQEEKLFF. V and J are TRBV18 and TRBJ1-4; D possibly corresponds to TRBD1 (6 bases). The germline gives CDR1 KGHSH, CDR2 LQKENI. The CDR3 spans 14 residues. Trimming pared 3 bases from V and 8 bases from J, leaving 13 bases between.

A note on this clone: The junction departs from the called germline gene at one end, perhaps through a read error. This chain joins TRBV5-1 and TRBJ1-2; no firm D call. Germline lookup yields CDR1 SGHRS and CDR2 YFSETQ. This CDR3 has 13 residues. CDR3 protein: CASSLGGIDRYTF. In DNA, the CDR3 is TGCGCCAGCAGCTTGGGGGGTATCGATCGCTATACCTTC.

The chain employs TRBV5-6 and TRBJ1-6; 10 bases are a match to TRBD1. Trimming removed 2 bases from V and 7 bases from J; junction bases left unmatched: 3. The CDR3 loop spans 15 amino acids. CDR1 SGHDT and CDR2 YYEEEE come from the germline V gene. CDR3 DNA: TGTGCCAGCAGCTTTAGGACAGGGGGGAATTCACCCCTCCACTTT. Amino acids: CASSFRTGGNSPLHF.